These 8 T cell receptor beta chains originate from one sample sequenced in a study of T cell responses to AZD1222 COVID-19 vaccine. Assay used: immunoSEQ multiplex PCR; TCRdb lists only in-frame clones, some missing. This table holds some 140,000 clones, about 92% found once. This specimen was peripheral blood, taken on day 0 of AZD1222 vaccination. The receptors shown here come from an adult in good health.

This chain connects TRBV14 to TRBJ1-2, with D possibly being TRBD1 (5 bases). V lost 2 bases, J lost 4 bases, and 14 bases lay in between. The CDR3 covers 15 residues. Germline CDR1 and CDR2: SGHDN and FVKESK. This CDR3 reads CASSQKGRQVYGYTF. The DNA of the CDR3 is TGTGCCAGCAGCCAAAAGGGGCGTCAGGTCTATGGCTACACCTTC.

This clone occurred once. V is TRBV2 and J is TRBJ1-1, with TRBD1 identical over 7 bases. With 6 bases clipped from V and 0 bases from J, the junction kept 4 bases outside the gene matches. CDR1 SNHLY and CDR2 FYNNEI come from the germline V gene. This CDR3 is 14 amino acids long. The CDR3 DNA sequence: TGTGCCAGCAGAGTGACAGGGCTGAACACTGAAGCTTTCTTT. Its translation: CASRVTGLNTEAFF.

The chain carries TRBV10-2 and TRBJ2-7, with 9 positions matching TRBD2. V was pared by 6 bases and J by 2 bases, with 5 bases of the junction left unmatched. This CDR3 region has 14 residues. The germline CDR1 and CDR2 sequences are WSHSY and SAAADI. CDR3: CASRTSGYTYEQYF. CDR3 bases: TGCGCCAGCAGAACTAGCGGGTACACCTACGAGCAGTACTTC.

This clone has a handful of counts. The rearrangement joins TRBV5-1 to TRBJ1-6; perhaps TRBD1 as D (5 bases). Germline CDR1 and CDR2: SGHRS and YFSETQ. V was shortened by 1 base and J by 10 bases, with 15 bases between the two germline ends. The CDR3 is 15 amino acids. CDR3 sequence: CASSLTGSTDSPLHF. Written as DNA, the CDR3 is TGCGCCAGCAGCTTGACAGGCTCGACGGACTCACCCCTCCACTTT. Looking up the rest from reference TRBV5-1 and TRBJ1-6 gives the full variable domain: KAGVTQTPRYLIKTRGQQVTLSCSPISGHRSVSWYQQTPGQGLQFLFEYFSETQRNKGNFPGRFSGRQFSNSRSEMNVSTLELGDSALYLCASSLTGSTDSPLHFGNGTRLTVT.

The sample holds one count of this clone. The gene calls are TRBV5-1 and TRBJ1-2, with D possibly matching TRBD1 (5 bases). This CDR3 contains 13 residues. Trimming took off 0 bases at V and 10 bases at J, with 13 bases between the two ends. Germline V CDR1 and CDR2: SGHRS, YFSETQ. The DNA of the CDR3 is TGCGCCAGCAGCTTGGGACAGTCTATTGACTACACCTTC. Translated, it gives CASSLGQSIDYTF.

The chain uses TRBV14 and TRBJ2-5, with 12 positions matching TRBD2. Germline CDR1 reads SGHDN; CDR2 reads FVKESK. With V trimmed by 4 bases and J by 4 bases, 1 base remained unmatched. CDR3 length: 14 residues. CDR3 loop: CASSPGLAGETQYF. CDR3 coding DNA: TGTGCCAGCAGCCCGGGACTAGCGGGAGAGACCCAGTACTTC. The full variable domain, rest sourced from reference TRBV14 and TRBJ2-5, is EAGVTQFPSHSVIEKGQTVTLRCDPISGHDNLYWYRRVMGKEIKFLLHFVKESKQDESGMPNNRFLAERTGGTYSTLKVQPAELEDSGVYFCASSPGLAGETQYFGPGTRLLVL.

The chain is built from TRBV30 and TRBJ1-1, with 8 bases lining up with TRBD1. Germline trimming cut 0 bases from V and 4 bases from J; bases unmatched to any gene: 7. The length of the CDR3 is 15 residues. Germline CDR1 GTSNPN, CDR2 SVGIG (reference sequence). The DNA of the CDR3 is TGTGCCTGGAGTGTAACTCACAGGGGGGTCACTGAAGCTTTCTTT. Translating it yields CAWSVTHRGVTEAFF.

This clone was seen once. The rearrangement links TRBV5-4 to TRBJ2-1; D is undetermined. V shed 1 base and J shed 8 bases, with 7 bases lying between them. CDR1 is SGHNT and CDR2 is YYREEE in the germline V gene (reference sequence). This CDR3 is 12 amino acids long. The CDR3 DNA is TGTGCCAGCAGCTTGTTACGGGATGAGCAGTTCTTC. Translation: CASSLLRDEQFF.